Listed below are T cell receptor beta chains from one sample, sequenced in a study of control samples from healthy donors and cancer patients. Clones were sequenced by immunoSEQ multiplex PCR, and TCRdb holds only the in-frame ones, with some missing. Here the sample spans 90,000 to 100,000 clones, around 84% being singletons. The sequencing input was PBMCs. The receptors stem from a man between 65 and 80 years old with lung cancer. Both conserved end residues are trimmed from each CDR3. A D gene is named only where the DNA matches it firmly. Only some rows state a clone size, as once, few, many or a class for expanded clones.

d_gene	v_gene	abundance	len	CDR3aa
-	TRBV5-4	-	10	ASRRFGDIQY
TRBD2	TRBV19	-	12	ASSSGGAGNIQY
-	TRBV29-1	-	10	SGGHQNTEAF
TRBD1	TRBV27	-	13	ASRRQGSNTGELF
TRBD1	TRBV7-9	-	15	ASSYGTVDATNEKLF
TRBD1	TRBV10-3	once	17	AISLRDRGLGVSGNTIY
-	TRBV18	few	15	ASAGGIGGPSGAEAF
-	TRBV5-1	few	13	ASSLAATGSYEQY
-	TRBV29-1	-	13	SVEKGSVRIGEAF
-	TRBV5-1	-	13	ASSLGGVLSNEQF
TRBD1	TRBV6-2/TRBV6-3	-	11	ASSIQGWAEAF
-	TRBV18	-	12	ASSPVALNSPLH
-	TRBV11-2	-	14	ASSLGSGAGGEKLF
-	TRBV28	-	13	ASGERGRSNQPQH
-	TRBV4-3	-	12	ASSQDGTRSEAF